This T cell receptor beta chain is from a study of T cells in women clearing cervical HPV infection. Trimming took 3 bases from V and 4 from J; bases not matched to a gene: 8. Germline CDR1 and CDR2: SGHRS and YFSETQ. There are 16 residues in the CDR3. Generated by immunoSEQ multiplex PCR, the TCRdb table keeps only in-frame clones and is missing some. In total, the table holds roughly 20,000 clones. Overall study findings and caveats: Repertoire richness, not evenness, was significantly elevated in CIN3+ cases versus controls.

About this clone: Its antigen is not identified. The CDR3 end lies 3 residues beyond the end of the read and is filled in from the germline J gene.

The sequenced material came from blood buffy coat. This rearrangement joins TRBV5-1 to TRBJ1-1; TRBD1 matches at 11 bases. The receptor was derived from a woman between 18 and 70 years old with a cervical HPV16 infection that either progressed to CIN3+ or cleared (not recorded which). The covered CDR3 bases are TGCGCCAGCAGCTCAGGACAGGGGGCTGGGAGCACTGAA. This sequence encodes CASSSGQGAGSTE. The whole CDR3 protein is CASSSGQGAGSTEAFF.